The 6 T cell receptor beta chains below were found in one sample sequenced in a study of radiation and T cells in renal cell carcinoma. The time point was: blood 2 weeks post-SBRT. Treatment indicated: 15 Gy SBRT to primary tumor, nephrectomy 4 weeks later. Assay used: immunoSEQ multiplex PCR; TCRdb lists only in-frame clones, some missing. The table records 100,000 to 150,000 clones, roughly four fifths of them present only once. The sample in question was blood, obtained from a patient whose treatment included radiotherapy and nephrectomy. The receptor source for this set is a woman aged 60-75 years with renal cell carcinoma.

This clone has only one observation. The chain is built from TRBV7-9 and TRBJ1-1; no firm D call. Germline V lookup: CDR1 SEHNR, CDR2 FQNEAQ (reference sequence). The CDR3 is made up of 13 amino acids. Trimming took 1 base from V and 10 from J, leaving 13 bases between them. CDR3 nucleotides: TGTGCCAGCAGCTTAGGGCAGGCAGTAGGAGCTTTCTTT. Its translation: CASSLGQAVGAFF.

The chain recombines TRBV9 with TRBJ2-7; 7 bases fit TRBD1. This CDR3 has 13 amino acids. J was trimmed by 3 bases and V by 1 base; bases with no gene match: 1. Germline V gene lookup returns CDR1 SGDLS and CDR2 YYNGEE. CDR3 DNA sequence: TGTGCCAGCAGCGTACAGGGGGACTACGAGCAGTACTTC. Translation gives CASSVQGDYEQYF. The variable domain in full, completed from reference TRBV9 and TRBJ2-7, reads DSGVTQTPKHLITATGQRVTLRCSPRSGDLSVYWYQQSLDQGLQFLIQYYNGEERAKGNILERFSAQQFPDLHSELNLSSLELGDSALYFCASSVQGDYEQYFGPGTRLTVT.

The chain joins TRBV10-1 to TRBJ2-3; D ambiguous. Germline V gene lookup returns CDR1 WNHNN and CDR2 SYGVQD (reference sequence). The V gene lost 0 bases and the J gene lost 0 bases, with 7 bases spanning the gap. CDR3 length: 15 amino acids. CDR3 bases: TGCGCCAGCAGTGAGTCCGGCAGTAGCACAGATACGCAGTATTTT. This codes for CASSESGSSTDTQYF.

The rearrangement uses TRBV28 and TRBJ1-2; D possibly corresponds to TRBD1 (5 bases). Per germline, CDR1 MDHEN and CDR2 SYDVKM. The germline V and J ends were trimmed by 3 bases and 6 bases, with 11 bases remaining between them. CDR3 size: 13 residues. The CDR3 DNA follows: TGTGCCAGCAGTTTTAGCCAAGGGGATGGCTACACCTTC. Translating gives CASSFSQGDGYTF.

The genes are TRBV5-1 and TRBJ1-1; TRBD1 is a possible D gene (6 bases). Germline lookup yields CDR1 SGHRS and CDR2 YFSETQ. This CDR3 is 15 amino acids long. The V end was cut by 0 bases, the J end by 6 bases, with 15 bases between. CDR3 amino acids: CASSLVLTGSAEAFF. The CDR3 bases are TGCGCCAGCAGCTTGGTCTTAACAGGGTCGGCTGAAGCTTTCTTT.

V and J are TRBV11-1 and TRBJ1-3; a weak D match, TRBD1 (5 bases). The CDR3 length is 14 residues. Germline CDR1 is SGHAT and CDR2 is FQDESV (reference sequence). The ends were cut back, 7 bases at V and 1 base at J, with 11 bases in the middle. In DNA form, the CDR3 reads TGTGCCAGCACCCTGGGGACTTCTGGAAACACCATATATTTT. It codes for CASTLGTSGNTIYF.